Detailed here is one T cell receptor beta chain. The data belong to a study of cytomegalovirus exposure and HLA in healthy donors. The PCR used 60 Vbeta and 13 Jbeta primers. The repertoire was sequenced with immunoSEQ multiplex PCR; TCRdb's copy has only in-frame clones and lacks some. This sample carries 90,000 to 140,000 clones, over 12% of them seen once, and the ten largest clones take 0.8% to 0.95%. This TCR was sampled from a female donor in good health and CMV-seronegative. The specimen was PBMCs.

The CDR3 spells CASTRGDPYEQYF. The CDR3 nucleotides read TGTGCCAGCACCAGGGGGGATCCCTACGAGCAGTACTTC. This chain uses TRBV6-5 with TRBJ2-7; TRBD1 might be the D (7 bases). CDR1 and CDR2 (germline): MNHEY, SVGAGI. V shed 7 bases and J shed 2 bases, with 12 bases lying between them. The CDR3 covers 13 residues.